The 25 T cell receptor beta chains below were found in one sample sequenced in a study of cytotoxic CD8 clonotypes in ibrutinib-treated CLL. Only in-frame clones appear in the TCRdb table, and some are missing; sequencing was by immunoSEQ multiplex PCR. The top ten hold about 22% of the sample, which has fewer than 50,000 clones, approximately 65% seen once. The sequencing used PBMCs, collected after 24 months of ibrutinib treatment. The receptors originated from a human donor with chronic lymphocytic leukemia.

This rearrangement joins TRBV7-6 to TRBJ2-7, with TRBD1 matching over 8 bases. Germline trimming cut 0 bases from V and 2 bases from J; bases unmatched to any gene: 6. The CDR3 consists of 16 residues. From germline, CDR1 is SGHVS and CDR2 FNYEAQ. The CDR3 loop reads CASSLAGDRGPYEQYF. The DNA of the CDR3 is TGTGCCAGCAGCTTAGCGGGAGACAGGGGTCCCTACGAGCAGTACTTC.

The chain carries TRBV9 and TRBJ1-5; D unclear. Germline CDR1 is SGDLS and CDR2 is YYNGEE. The germline V and J ends were trimmed by 0 bases and 0 bases, with 7 bases remaining between them. The CDR3 length is 15 residues. DNA of the CDR3: TGTGCCAGCAGCGTAGCGGGAGATAGCAATCAGCCCCAGCATTTT. It is translated as CASSVAGDSNQPQHF.

In regard to this clone: One junction end does not reproduce the germline sequence, and a read error may be involved. The chain couples TRBV19 to TRBJ1-6; D unresolved. Germline V gene lookup returns CDR1 LNHDA and CDR2 SQIVND (reference sequence). The length of the CDR3 is 13 residues. The CDR3 DNA is TGTGCCAGTAGTATATCAGCAGGATACGATCTACTCTTT. Protein: CASSISAGYDLLF.

This clone was seen more than once but under ten times. The gene calls are TRBV4-1 and TRBJ1-3; D not certain. Germline loops: CDR1 MGHRA, CDR2 YSYEKL. The V gene lost 0 bases and the J gene lost 3 bases, with 15 bases spanning the gap. The CDR3 is made up of 17 amino acids. CDR3 in DNA: TGCGCCAGCAGCCAAGATTCGGGGTTTGTTGGTGGAAACACCATATATTTT. It yields the protein CASSQDSGFVGGNTIYF.

The V gene is TRBV19, the J gene TRBJ1-2; no reliable D call. Trimming took 6 bases from V and 4 from J, leaving 18 bases between them. Germline CDR1 reads LNHDA; CDR2 reads SQIVND (reference sequence). The CDR3 loop spans 15 amino acids. The CDR3: CASSIKLGSSYGYTF. CDR3 DNA sequence: TGTGCCAGTAGCATAAAATTAGGGTCCTCCTATGGCTACACCTTC.

J is TRBJ2-7 and V is TRBV5-4, with D perhaps TRBD2 (7 bases). The CDR3 contains 14 residues. Trimming removed 4 bases from V and 2 bases from J, with 13 bases in between. Germline V gene lookup returns CDR1 SGHNT and CDR2 YYREEE (reference sequence). The CDR3 nucleotides read TGTGCCAGCAGCCAAACGGGGGGCCCCTACGAGCAGTACTTC. Amino acids: CASSQTGGPYEQYF.

The chain combines TRBV5-1 with TRBJ1-3, with D maybe TRBD1 (5 bases). The germline V gene encodes CDR1 SGHRS and CDR2 YFSETQ. V lost 5 bases and J lost 2, with 17 bases in between. The CDR3 runs 16 residues. In DNA form, the CDR3 reads TGCGCCAGCAGTTTTTCGGGCCCGGGGGCTGGAAACACCATATATTTT. It codes for CASSFSGPGAGNTIYF.

The rearrangement links TRBV5-4 to TRBJ2-7; D may match TRBD1 or TRBD2 (5 bases each). Deletions cut 4 bases from V and 7 bases from J, with 9 bases between. Germline CDR1 SGHNT, CDR2 YYREEE (reference sequence). The CDR3 contains 11 residues. The CDR3 loop is CASSPGREQYF. CDR3 coding DNA: TGTGCCAGCAGCCCGGGACGAGAGCAGTACTTC.

The rearrangement joins TRBV6-6 to TRBJ1-3, with D unclear. This CDR3 has 16 amino acids. Deletions cut 5 bases from V and 0 bases from J, with 14 bases between. Per the germline V gene, CDR1 is MNHNY and CDR2 is SVGAGI (reference sequence). CDR3 DNA sequence: TGTGCCAGCAGTCCGGGGAGTCCACCCTCTGGAAACACCATATATTTT. It yields the protein CASSPGSPPSGNTIYF.

The chain links TRBV4-1 to TRBJ1-2; possible D gene TRBD1, 5 bases. Germline CDR1 is MGHRA and CDR2 is YSYEKL. This CDR3 contains 14 residues. V was pared by 1 base and J by 5 bases, with 11 bases between. Written as DNA, the CDR3 is TGCGCCAGCAGCCAAGGACGGGGGGGGTATGGCTACACCTTC. This codes for CASSQGRGGYGYTF.

This clone was detected once. The V and J genes are TRBV6-6 and TRBJ2-7; a possible D gene is TRBD1 (7 bases). The ends were cut back, 3 bases at V and 6 bases at J, with 18 bases in the middle. The CDR3 has 15 amino acids. CDR1 is MNHNY and CDR2 is SVGAGI in the germline V gene (reference sequence). As DNA, the CDR3 is TGTGCCAGCAGTTATATTACAGGGGACTTGGGCGAGCAGTACTTC. Encoded protein: CASSYITGDLGEQYF.

The chain carries TRBV15 and TRBJ2-7; 12 nucleotides line up with TRBD2. The CDR3 runs 19 residues. CDR1 and CDR2 (germline): LNHNV, YYDKDF (reference sequence). V shed 5 bases and J 0 bases; nucleotides not matched to a gene: 14. CDR3 bases: TGTGCCACCAGCTCCGATGCCCTAGCGGGGGGGCGAAGCTCCTACGAGCAGTACTTC. It translates to CATSSDALAGGRSSYEQYF.

This chain connects TRBV28 to TRBJ2-3; 7 positions match TRBD1. Germline lookup yields CDR1 MDHEN and CDR2 SYDVKM. This CDR3 region has 14 residues. V trimming: 4 bases; J trimming: 1 base; junction bases outside the gene matches: 2. CDR3 sequence reads: CASSSQGGTDTQYF. CDR3 in DNA: TGTGCCAGCAGTTCGCAGGGGGGCACAGATACGCAGTATTTT.

At least ten counts were recorded for this clone. This rearrangement joins TRBV6-1 to TRBJ2-2; TRBD1 matches at 12 bases. From germline, CDR1 is MNHNS and CDR2 SASEGT. The V gene end was trimmed by 11 bases and the J gene end by 5 bases; junction bases not matched to a gene: 9. The CDR3 consists of 15 residues. CDR3 amino acids: CAGQRDRGRTGELFF. The CDR3 nucleotides read TGTGCCGGCCAAAGGGACAGGGGGCGAACCGGGGAGCTGTTTTTT.

The chain uses TRBV19 and TRBJ1-2; 7 positions agree with TRBD1. The CDR3 runs to 19 residues. Germline V gene sequence: CDR1 LNHDA, CDR2 SQIVND (reference sequence). The J segment lost 1 base and the V segment lost 5 bases, leaving 19 bases of the junction unmatched. DNA for the CDR3: TGTGCCAGTAGTCCTAACAGGGGACGCTCTCCCTCCTTTAACTATGGCTACACCTTC. Encoded protein: CASSPNRGRSPSFNYGYTF.

The V and J genes are TRBV27 and TRBJ2-5; TRBD2 might be the D (5 bases). Germline CDR1 reads MNHEY; CDR2 reads SMNVEV (reference sequence). V lost 7 bases to trimming and J lost 8 bases, with 23 bases between them. The CDR3 is made up of 15 amino acids. CDR3 sequence (DNA): TGTGCCAGCAAGATACACGCTACTAGGCTCACCACCCAGTACTTC. This codes for CASKIHATRLTTQYF.

The chain carries TRBV18 and TRBJ2-7; D not resolved. Germline V gene data show CDR1 as KGHSH and CDR2 as LQKENI. The CDR3 is 12 residues long. V dropped 3 bases and J dropped 4 bases, with 7 bases sitting between them. In nucleotides, the CDR3 is TGTGCCAGCTCACCTTTAAAATACGAGCAGTACTTC. Encoded protein: CASSPLKYEQYF. Complete variable domain (other parts from reference TRBV18 and TRBJ2-7): NAGVMQNPRHLVRRRGQEARLRCSPMKGHSHVYWYRQLPEEGLKFMVYLQKENIIDESGMPKERFSAEFPKEGPSILRIQQVVRGDSAAYFCASSPLKYEQYFGPGTRLTVT.

CDR3 sequence reads: CASSLAGGYSKGEQYF. The CDR3 nucleotides read TGTGCCAGCAGCTTAGCGGGCGGGTACTCCAAGGGCGAGCAGTACTTC. The chain employs TRBV7-9 and TRBJ2-7; possible D gene TRBD2, 5 bases. Trimming took 0 bases from V and 6 from J, leaving 18 bases between them. CDR1 and CDR2 from the germline V gene are SEHNR and FQNEAQ (reference sequence). The CDR3 is 16 amino acids.

V and J are TRBV5-4 and TRBJ2-5; D ambiguous. Trimming stripped 6 bases from V and 0 bases from J, with 3 bases between. This CDR3 region has 11 residues. Germline assignment: CDR1 SGHNT and CDR2 YYREEE (reference sequence). This CDR3 is CASIYQETQYF. The CDR3 DNA sequence: TGTGCCAGCATCTACCAAGAGACCCAGTACTTC.

J is TRBJ2-1 and V is TRBV7-2; TRBD2 aligns across 12 bases. V dropped 5 bases and J dropped 5; count of bases not matched to a gene: 7. There are 16 residues in the CDR3. Per germline, CDR1 SGHTA and CDR2 FQGNSA. The CDR3 here is CASSRRLAGAHNEQFF. The DNA of the CDR3 is TGTGCCAGCAGCCGCCGACTAGCGGGAGCCCACAATGAGCAGTTCTTC.

The chain combines TRBV5-7 with TRBJ2-2, with D hard to call. TRBV5-7 carries the ORF label, with uncertain function. V was pared by 0 bases and J by 2 bases, with 11 bases between. CDR3 length: 16 residues. This CDR3 reads CASSLGHTLNTGELFF. The CDR3 DNA is TGTGCCAGCAGCTTGGGGCATACCCTAAACACCGGGGAGCTGTTTTTT.

This chain uses TRBV18 with TRBJ1-1; no definite D call. Trimming shortened V by 6 bases and J by 0 bases, and 11 bases separated the two germline ends. This CDR3 comprises 14 residues. The germline V gene has CDR1 KGHSH and CDR2 LQKENI. The CDR3 protein is CASSPFQMNTEAFF. The CDR3 DNA follows: TGTGCCAGCTCGCCATTCCAAATGAACACTGAAGCTTTCTTT.

The chain combines TRBV10-3 with TRBJ2-7; 7 positions agree with TRBD2. With V trimmed by 8 bases and J by 0 bases, 1 base remained unmatched. The V gene's germline CDR1 is ENHRY and CDR2 SYGVKD. The CDR3 loop spans 12 amino acids. CDR3 DNA sequence: TGTGCCATCGGCGGGGGCTCCTACGAGCAGTACTTC. Amino acids: CAIGGGSYEQYF.

The V gene is TRBV7-3, the J gene TRBJ2-2, with D possibly being TRBD2 (5 bases). V lost 0 bases, J lost 4 bases, and 9 bases lay in between. This CDR3 is 15 amino acids long. Germline V gives CDR1 SGHTA, CDR2 FQGTGA. CDR3 in amino acids: CASSLTTRGTGELFF. In nucleotides, the CDR3 is TGTGCCAGCAGCTTAACGACCCGGGGCACCGGGGAGCTGTTTTTT.

The rearrangement links TRBV5-1 to TRBJ2-3, with 7 nucleotides matching TRBD2. With V trimmed by 3 bases and J by 8 bases, 9 bases remained unmatched. CDR3 length: 14 amino acids. The germline CDR1 and CDR2 sequences are SGHRS and YFSETQ. DNA of the CDR3: TGCGCCAGCAGCTCAACATCGGGAGGAGGTACGCAGTATTTT. Residues: CASSSTSGGGTQYF.